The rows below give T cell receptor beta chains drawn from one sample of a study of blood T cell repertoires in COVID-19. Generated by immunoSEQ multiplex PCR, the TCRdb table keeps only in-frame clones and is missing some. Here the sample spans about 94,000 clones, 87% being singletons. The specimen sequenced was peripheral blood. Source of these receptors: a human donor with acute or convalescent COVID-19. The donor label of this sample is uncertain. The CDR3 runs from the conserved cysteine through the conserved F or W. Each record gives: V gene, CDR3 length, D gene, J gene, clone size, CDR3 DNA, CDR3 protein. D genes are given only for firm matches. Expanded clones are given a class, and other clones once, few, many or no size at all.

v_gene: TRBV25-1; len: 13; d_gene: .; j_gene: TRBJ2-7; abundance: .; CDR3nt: TGTGCCAGCAGTGGAGGGCCCTACTACGAGCAGTACTTC; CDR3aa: CASSGGPYYEQYF
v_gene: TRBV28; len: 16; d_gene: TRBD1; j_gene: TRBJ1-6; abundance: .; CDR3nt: TGTGCCAGCAGTACCCCCGGACAGGGAGAAGGATCACCCCTCCACTTT; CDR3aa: CASSTPGQGEGSPLHF
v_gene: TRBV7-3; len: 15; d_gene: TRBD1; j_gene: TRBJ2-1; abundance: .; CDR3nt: TGTGCCAGCCAGGAAACAAGACAGGGCAGGAATGAGCAGTTCTTC; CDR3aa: CASQETRQGRNEQFF
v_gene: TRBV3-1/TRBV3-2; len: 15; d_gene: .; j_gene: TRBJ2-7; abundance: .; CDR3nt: TGTGCCAGCAGCCAAGGGTCGGTTAGCTCCTACGAGCAGTACTTC; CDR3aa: CASSQGSVSSYEQYF
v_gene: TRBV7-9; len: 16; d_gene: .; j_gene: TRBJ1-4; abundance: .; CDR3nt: TGTGCCAGCAGCCCCTTGGGGAGGGCAACTAATGAAAAACTGTTTTTT; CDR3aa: CASSPLGRATNEKLFF
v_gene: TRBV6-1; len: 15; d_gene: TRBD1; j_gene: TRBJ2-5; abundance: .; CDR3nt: TGTGCCAGCAGGCGGGACAGGGGCGGTGAGGAGACCCAGTACTTC; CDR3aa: CASRRDRGGEETQYF
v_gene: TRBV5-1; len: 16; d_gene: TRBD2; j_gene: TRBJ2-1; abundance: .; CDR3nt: TGCGCCAGCAGCTCTTCCGGGACTAGCGGGGGGGCACAGCAGTTCTTC; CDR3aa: CASSSSGTSGGAQQFF
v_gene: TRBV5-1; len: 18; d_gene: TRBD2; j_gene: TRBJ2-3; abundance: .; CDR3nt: TGCGCCAGCAGCCTGGGACTAGCGGGGCAGGCCGGCACAGATACGCAGTATTTT; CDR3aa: CASSLGLAGQAGTDTQYF
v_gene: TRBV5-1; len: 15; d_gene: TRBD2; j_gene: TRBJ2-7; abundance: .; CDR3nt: TGCGCCAGCAGCGAAGGTAGCGGGGGGGCCCACGAGCAGTACTTC; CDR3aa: CASSEGSGGAHEQYF
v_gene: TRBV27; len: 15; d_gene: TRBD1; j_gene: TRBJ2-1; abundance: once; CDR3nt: TGTGCCAGCAGTTTGGGGACAGGGTCTTACAATGAGCAGTTCTTC; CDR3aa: CASSLGTGSYNEQFF
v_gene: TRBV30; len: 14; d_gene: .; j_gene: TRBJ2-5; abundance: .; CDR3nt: TGTGCCTACGGGGTAGGGTCTGCCCAAGAGACCCAGTACTTC; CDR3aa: CAYGVGSAQETQYF
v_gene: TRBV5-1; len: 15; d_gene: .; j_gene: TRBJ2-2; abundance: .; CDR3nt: TGCGCCAGCAGCTCGGACAGATCGAACACCGGGGAGCTGTTTTTT; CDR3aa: CASSSDRSNTGELFF
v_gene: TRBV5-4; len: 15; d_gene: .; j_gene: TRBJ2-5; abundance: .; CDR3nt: TGTGCCAGCACCGGGGGTCAGGGACACCAAGAGACCCAGTACTTC; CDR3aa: CASTGGQGHQETQYF
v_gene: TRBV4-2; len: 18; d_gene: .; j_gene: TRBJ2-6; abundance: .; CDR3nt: TGTGCCAGCAGCCAAGCGAGAATAGGACTTGGTGGGGCCAACGTCCTGACTTTC; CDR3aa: CASSQARIGLGGANVLTF
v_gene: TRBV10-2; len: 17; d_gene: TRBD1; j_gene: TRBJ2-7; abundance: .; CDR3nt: TGCGCCAGCAGTGAGGCCTTGCCGGGACAGGGTCGGCACGAGCAGTACTTC; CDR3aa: CASSEALPGQGRHEQYF
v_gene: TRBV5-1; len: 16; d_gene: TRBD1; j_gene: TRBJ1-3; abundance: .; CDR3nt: TGCGCCAGCAGCTTGGCAGGGACAGAATCTGGAAACACCATATATTTT; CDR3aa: CASSLAGTESGNTIYF
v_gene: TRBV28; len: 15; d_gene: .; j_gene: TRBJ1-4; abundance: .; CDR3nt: TGTGCCAGCAGTCCCCCCGGCCGGGCTAATGAAAAACTGTTTTTT; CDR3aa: CASSPPGRANEKLFF
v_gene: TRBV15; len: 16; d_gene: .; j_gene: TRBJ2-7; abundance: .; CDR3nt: TGTGCCACCAGCAGAGATAAACAGGTGCAATCCTACGAGCAGTACTTC; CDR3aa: CATSRDKQVQSYEQYF
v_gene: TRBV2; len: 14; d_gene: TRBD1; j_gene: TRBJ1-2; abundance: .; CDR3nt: TGTGCCAGCAGTTCCACCGGGACAGCATATGGCTACACCTTC; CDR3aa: CASSSTGTAYGYTF
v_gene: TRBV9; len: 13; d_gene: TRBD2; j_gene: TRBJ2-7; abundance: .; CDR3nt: TGTGCCAGCAGCGCGACTAGCTACGGCGAGCAGTACTTC; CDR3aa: CASSATSYGEQYF
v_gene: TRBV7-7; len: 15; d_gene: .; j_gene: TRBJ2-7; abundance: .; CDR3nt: TGTGCCAGCAGCTTGAGTTACGGGAGTCCCTACGAGCAGTACTTC; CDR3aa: CASSLSYGSPYEQYF
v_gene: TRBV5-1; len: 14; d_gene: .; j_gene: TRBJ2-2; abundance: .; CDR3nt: TGCGCCAGCAGCAGGGGACTGACTGCCGGGGAGCTGTTTTTT; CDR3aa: CASSRGLTAGELFF
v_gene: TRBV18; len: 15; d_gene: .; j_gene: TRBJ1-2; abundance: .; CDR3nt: TGTGCCAGCTCAGCTAACAGGCAGCACGGCTATGGCTACACCTTC; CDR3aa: CASSANRQHGYGYTF
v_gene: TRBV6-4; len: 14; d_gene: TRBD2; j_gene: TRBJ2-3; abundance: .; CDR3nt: TGTGCCAGCAGTGCCGGACTAGTAACAGATACGCAGTATTTT; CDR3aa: CASSAGLVTDTQYF
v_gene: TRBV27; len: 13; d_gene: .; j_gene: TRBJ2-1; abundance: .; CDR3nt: TGTGCCAGCAGTTCTAGCAGGGGGGATGAGCAGTTCTTC; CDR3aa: CASSSSRGDEQFF
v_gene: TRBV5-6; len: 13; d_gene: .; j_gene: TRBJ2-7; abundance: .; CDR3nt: TGTGCCAGCAGCTTGGGCTACAGGGCCGAGCAGTACTTC; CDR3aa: CASSLGYRAEQYF
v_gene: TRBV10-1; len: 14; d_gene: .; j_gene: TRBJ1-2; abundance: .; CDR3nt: TGCGCCAGCAGTGCTCCGGTAGTTAACTATGGCTACACCTTC; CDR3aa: CASSAPVVNYGYTF
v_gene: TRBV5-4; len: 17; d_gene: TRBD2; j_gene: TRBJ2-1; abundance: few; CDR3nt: TGTGCCAGCAGCACCCCGACTAGCGGGGGACTCGGGGATGAGCAGTTCTTC; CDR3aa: CASSTPTSGGLGDEQFF
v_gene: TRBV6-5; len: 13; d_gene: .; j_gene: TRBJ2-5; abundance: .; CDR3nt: TGTGCCAGCAGTTACGCTGGGCCAGAGACCCAGTACTTC; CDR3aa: CASSYAGPETQYF
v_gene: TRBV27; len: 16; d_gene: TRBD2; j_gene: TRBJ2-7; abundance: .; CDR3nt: TGTGCCAGCAGTTTCCGGGTCGCTAGCGGGGGTGGCGAGCAGTACTTC; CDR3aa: CASSFRVASGGGEQYF
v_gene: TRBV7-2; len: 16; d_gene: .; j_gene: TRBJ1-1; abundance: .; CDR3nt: TGTGCCAGCAGCTTATTCTCCCCCTTCACAAACACTGAAGCTTTCTTT; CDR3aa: CASSLFSPFTNTEAFF
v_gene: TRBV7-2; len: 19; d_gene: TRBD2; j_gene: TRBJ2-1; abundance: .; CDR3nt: TGTGCCAGCAGCTTAGCTGCTAGCGGGGGTACTAGCTCCTACAATGAGCAGTTCTTC; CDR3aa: CASSLAASGGTSSYNEQFF
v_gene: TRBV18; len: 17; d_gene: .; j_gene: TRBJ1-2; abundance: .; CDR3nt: TGTGCCAGCTCACCACCCCTTACAGGGTCGGCTAACTATGGCTACACCTTC; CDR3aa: CASSPPLTGSANYGYTF
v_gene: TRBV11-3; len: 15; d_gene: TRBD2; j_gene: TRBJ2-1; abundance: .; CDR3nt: TGTGCCAGCAGCTTGGGAGCGGGGGCCCCGAGGGAGCAGTTCTTC; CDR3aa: CASSLGAGAPREQFF
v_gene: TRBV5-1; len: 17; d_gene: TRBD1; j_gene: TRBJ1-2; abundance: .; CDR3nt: TGCGCCAGCAGCAGCCGACTCGGGACAGGGAAGCGGTATGGCTACACCTTC; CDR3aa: CASSSRLGTGKRYGYTF
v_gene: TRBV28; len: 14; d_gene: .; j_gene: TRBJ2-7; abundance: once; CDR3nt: TGTGCCAGCAGATCATCGACAGCCCGCTACGAGCAGTACTTC; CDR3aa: CASRSSTARYEQYF
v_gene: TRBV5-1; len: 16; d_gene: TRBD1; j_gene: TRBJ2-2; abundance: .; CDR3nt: TGCGCCAGCAGCCCCGGGACAGAAATTAACACCGGGGAGCTGTTTTTT; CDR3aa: CASSPGTEINTGELFF
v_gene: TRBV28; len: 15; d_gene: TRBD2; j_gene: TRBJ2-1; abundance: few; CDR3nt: TGTGCCAGCAGTTTGAGGGAGGGTCCCAAAAATGAGCAGTTCTTC; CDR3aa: CASSLREGPKNEQFF
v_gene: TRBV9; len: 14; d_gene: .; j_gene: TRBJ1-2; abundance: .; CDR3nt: TGTGCCAGCAGCGTTTCCCTAGCGGGCTATGGCTACACCTTC; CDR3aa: CASSVSLAGYGYTF
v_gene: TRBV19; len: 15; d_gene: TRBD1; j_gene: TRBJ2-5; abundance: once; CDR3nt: TGTGCCAGTAGCGTAAGGACAGGGGGAGGAGAGACCCAGTACTTC; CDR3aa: CASSVRTGGGETQYF
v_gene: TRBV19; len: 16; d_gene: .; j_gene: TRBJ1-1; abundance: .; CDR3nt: TGTGCCAGTAGGCTACAGGGAAACCGGTATGACACTGAAGCTTTCTTT; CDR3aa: CASRLQGNRYDTEAFF
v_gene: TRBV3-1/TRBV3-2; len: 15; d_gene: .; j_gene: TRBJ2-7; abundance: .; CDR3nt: TGTGCCAGCCTGAGAAGCGGCGGGTCGTCCTACGAGCAGTACTTC; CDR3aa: CASLRSGGSSYEQYF
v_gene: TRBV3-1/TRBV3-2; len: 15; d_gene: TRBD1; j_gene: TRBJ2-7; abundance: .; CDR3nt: TGTGCCAGCAGCCCGAAAGACAGGGGCTCCTACGAGCAGTACTTC; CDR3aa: CASSPKDRGSYEQYF
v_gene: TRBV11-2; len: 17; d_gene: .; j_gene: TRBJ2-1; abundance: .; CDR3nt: TGTGCCAGCAGCCAGAGGCGGGGGCGGGACTACTACAATGAGCAGTTCTTC; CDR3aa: CASSQRRGRDYYNEQFF
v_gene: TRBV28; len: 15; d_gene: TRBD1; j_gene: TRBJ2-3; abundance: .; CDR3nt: TGTGCCAGCAGTTTCCGGGACAGGGCGAGAGATACGCAGTATTTT; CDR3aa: CASSFRDRARDTQYF
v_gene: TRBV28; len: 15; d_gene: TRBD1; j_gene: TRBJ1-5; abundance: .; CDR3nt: TGTGCCAGCAGTTTAGGGGACAGGGAAAATCAGCCCCAGCATTTT; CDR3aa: CASSLGDRENQPQHF
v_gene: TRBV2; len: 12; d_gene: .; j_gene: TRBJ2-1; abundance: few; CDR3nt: TGTGCCAGCTCGCGGGGCGATGATCAGCAGTTCTTC; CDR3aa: CASSRGDDQQFF
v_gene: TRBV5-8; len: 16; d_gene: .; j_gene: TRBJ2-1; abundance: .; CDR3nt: TGTGCCAGCAGCTTGAGCTTGGACTGGCAGAACAATGAGCAGTTCTTC; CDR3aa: CASSLSLDWQNNEQFF
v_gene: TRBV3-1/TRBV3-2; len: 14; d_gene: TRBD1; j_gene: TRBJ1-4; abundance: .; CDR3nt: TGTGCCAGCAGCCAACAGGGGGGCGAGGAAAAACTGTTTTTT; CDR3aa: CASSQQGGEEKLFF
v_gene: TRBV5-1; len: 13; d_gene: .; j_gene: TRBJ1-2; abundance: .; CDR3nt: TGCGCCAGCAGCTTGGTGGGGGCCCGGGGCTACACCTTC; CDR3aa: CASSLVGARGYTF
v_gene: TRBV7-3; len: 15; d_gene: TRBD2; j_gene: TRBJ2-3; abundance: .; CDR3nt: TGTGCCAGCAGCTTAACGTTCGGGGGGGCCTCGACGCAGTATTTT; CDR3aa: CASSLTFGGASTQYF
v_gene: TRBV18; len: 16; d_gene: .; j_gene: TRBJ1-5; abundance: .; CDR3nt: TGTGCCAGCTCACTTACAGTCACGCGGGTGGGGCAGCCCCAGCATTTT; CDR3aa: CASSLTVTRVGQPQHF
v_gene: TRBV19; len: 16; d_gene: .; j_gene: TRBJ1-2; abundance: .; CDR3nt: TGTGCCAGTAGTATAGATCTGGGTGCCCGGGACTATGGCTACACCTTC; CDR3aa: CASSIDLGARDYGYTF
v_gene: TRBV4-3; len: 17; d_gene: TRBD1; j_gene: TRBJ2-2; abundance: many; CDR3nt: TGCGCCAGCAGCCAAGACCCAGGGGGCTCAGGGACCGGGGAGCTGTTTTTT; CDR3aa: CASSQDPGGSGTGELFF